The 8 T cell receptor beta chains reported below all come from one sample, sequenced in a study of a mutant IDH1 vaccine in newly diagnosed glioma. The repertoire was sequenced with immunoSEQ multiplex PCR; TCRdb's copy has only in-frame clones and lacks some. The data show about 72,000 clones, with over 75% seen just once and roughly 14% held by the top ten. These receptors' targets are unknown. Indicated time point: week 23, last vaccination. A single vaccine dose contained 300 ug of mutant IDH1 20-mer peptide, and topical imiquimod was used with it. Sequenced material: PBMCs, taken from a glioma patient whose treatment included an IDH1 peptide vaccine. The receptors come from a man aged 18 to 30 with glioma.

The chain carries TRBV7-2 and TRBJ1-2; the D is unclear. Germline lookup yields CDR1 SGHTA and CDR2 FQGNSA. Trimming shortened V by 1 base and J by 4 bases, and 10 bases separated the two germline ends. The CDR3 has 14 amino acids. The CDR3 loop reads CASSLEGRSYGYTF. CDR3 in DNA: TGTGCCAGCAGCTTAGAAGGGAGGAGCTATGGCTACACCTTC.

V and J are TRBV6-1 and TRBJ1-1; perhaps TRBD1 as D (5 bases). Trimming cost V 7 bases and J 3 bases, with 6 bases left between them. This CDR3 is built from 11 residues. Germline V gives CDR1 MNHNS, CDR2 SASEGT. The CDR3 reads CASKGDTEAFF. The CDR3 region has the DNA TGTGCCAGCAAAGGGGACACTGAAGCTTTCTTT.

V and J are TRBV7-9 and TRBJ1-4, with 9 bases identical to TRBD1. There are 16 residues in the CDR3. From germline, CDR1 is SEHNR and CDR2 FQNEAQ (reference sequence). Germline trimming cut 3 bases from V and 8 bases from J; bases unmatched to any gene: 10. The CDR3 DNA reads TGTGCCAGCAGCTTCCAGGGGGGACAGGGTAGCGAAAAACTGTTTTTT. Protein product: CASSFQGGQGSEKLFF.

The CDR3 DNA follows: TGTGCCAGCACCTGGGACACCCTGAACACTGAAGCTTTCTTT. It yields the protein CASTWDTLNTEAFF. The gene calls are TRBV6-1 and TRBJ1-1, with D perhaps matching TRBD1 (6 bases). CDR3 length equals 14 residues. Germline assignment: CDR1 MNHNS and CDR2 SASEGT. The V end lost 7 bases, the J end lost 0 bases, and 12 bases lay between the germline ends.

CDR3 nucleotide sequence: TGTGCCAGCAGCGTAGGACCCACTCTGATGAACACTGAAGCTTTCTTT. Translated: CASSVGPTLMNTEAFF. This rearrangement joins TRBV9 to TRBJ1-1; unclear D gene. The CDR3 is made up of 16 amino acids. Germline CDR1 reads SGDLS; CDR2 reads YYNGEE. With 0 bases removed from V and 0 bases from J, the gap between germline ends came to 12 bases.

This clone was detected once. V and J are TRBV5-6 and TRBJ2-3, with 7 bases matching TRBD1. The V segment lost 7 bases and the J segment 4 bases; nucleotides outside the gene matches: 6. The CDR3 consists of 13 residues. Germline V gene sequence: CDR1 SGHDT, CDR2 YYEEEE. CDR3 loop: CASLGDRADTQYF. In DNA, the CDR3 is TGTGCCAGCCTCGGGGACAGAGCAGATACGCAGTATTTT.

The chain links TRBV2 to TRBJ2-7, with 7 bases matching TRBD2. Trimming cost V 1 base and J 9 bases; bases outside gene matches: 18. Per germline, CDR1 SNHLY and CDR2 FYNNEI. CDR3 length: 17 amino acids. In DNA, the CDR3 is TGTGCCAGCAGTGAAGAATCAAAGAGGGCGGGGGATGGTGGGCAGTACTTC. Protein sequence: CASSEESKRAGDGGQYF.

The rearrangement links TRBV9 to TRBJ1-1, with D unclear. CDR1 and CDR2 from the germline V gene are SGDLS and YYNGEE. The ends were cut back, 4 bases at V and 0 bases at J, with 13 bases in the middle. This CDR3 region has 15 residues. CDR3 amino acids: CASSPGSGLNTEAFF. CDR3 nucleotide sequence: TGTGCCAGCAGCCCTGGGTCGGGCCTGAACACTGAAGCTTTCTTT.